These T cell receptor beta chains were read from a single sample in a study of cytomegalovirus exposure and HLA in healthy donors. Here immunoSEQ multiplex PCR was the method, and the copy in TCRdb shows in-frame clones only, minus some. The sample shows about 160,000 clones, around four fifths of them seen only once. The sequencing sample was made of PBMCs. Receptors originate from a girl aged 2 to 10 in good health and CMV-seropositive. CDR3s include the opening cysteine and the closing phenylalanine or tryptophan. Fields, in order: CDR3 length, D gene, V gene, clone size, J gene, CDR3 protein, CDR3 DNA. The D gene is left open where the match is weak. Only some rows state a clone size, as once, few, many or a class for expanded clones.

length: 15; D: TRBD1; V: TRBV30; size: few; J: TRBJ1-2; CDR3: CAWSVLGTGGFGYTF; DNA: TGTGCCTGGAGTGTACTCGGGACAGGGGGCTTTGGCTACACCTTC
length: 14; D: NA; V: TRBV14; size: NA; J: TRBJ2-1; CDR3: CASSPYPSANEQFF; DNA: TGTGCCAGCAGCCCCTACCCTAGCGCCAATGAGCAGTTCTTC
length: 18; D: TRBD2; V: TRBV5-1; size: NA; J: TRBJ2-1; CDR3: CASSLLAGGPRAYNEQFF; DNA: TGCGCCAGCAGCTTGCTAGCGGGAGGGCCTAGGGCCTACAATGAGCAGTTCTTC
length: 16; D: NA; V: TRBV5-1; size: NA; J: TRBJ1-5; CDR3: CASSLGGENSHQPQHF; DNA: TGCGCCAGCAGCTTAGGGGGGGAGAACTCTCATCAGCCCCAGCATTTT
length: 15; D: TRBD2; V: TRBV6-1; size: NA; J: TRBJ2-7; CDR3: CASSAQQQAGTSVYF; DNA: TGTGCCAGCAGTGCACAGCAACAGGCCGGGACTAGCGTGTACTTC
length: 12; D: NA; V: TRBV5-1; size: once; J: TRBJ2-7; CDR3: CASSLTSYEQYF; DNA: TGCGCCAGCAGCTTGACCTCCTACGAGCAGTACTTC
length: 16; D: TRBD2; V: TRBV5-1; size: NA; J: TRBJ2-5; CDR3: CASSVGLAGGRETQYF; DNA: TGCGCCAGCAGCGTGGGACTAGCGGGAGGACGAGAGACCCAGTACTTC
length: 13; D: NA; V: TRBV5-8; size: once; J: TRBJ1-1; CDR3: CASSLFQGAEAFF; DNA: TGTGCCAGCAGCTTGTTCCAGGGCGCTGAAGCTTTCTTT
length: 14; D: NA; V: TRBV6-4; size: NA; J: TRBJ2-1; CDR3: CASSGGEASNEQFF; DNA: TGTGCCAGCAGTGGAGGGGAGGCATCCAATGAGCAGTTCTTC
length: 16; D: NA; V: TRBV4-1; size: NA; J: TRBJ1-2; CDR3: CASSQGGGRVKYGYTF; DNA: TGCGCCAGCAGCCAAGGAGGTGGCAGGGTAAAGTATGGCTACACCTTC
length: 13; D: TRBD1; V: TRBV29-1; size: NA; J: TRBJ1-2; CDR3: CSAPKQGARGYTF; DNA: TGCAGCGCTCCAAAACAGGGGGCTAGGGGCTACACCTTC
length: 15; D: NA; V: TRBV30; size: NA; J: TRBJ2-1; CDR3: CAWSGTGSSYNEQFF; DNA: TGTGCCTGGAGTGGAACGGGATCGTCGTACAATGAGCAGTTCTTC
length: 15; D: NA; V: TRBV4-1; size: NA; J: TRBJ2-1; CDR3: CASSQDDRQYNEQFF; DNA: TGCGCCAGCAGCCAAGATGACCGACAGTACAATGAGCAGTTCTTC
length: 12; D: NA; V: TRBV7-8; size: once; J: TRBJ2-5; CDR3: CASSFSLETQYF; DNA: TGTGCCAGCAGCTTTTCTCTCGAGACCCAGTACTTC
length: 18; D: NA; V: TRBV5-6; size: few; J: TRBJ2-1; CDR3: CASSALPHGLRSYNEQFF; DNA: TGTGCCAGCAGCGCCCTCCCCCACGGTTTGCGCTCCTACAATGAGCAGTTCTTC
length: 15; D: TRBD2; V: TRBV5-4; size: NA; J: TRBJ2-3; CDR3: CASSSGLAGADTQYF; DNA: TGTGCCAGCAGCTCGGGACTAGCGGGAGCGGATACGCAGTATTTT
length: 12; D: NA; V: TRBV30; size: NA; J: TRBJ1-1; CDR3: CAWRQGNTEAFF; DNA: TGTGCCTGGAGACAGGGGAACACTGAAGCTTTCTTT
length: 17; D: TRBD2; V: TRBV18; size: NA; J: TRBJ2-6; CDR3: CASSPLAGAVGANVLTF; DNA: TGTGCCAGCTCGCCCCTAGCGGGAGCTGTTGGGGCCAACGTCCTGACTTTC
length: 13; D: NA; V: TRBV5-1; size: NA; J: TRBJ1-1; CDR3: CASSFGGNTEAFF; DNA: TGCGCCAGCAGCTTCGGGGGGAACACTGAAGCTTTCTTT
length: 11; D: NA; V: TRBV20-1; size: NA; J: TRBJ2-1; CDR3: CSARRSIEQFF; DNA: TGCAGTGCTAGACGGTCTATTGAGCAGTTCTTC
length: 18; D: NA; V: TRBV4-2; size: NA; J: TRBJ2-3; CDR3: CASSQDPGSAVGTDTQYF; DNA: TGTGCCAGCAGCCAAGATCCGGGCTCAGCGGTTGGCACAGATACGCAGTATTTT
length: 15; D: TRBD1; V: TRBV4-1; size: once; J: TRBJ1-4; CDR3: CASSQVGTGIEKLFF; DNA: TGCGCCAGCAGCCAAGTGGGGACAGGAATTGAAAAACTGTTTTTT
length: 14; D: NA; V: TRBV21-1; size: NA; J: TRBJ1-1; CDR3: CASSKRYGNTEAFF; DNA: TGTGCCAGCAGCAAGAGGTACGGGAACACTGAAGCTTTCTTT
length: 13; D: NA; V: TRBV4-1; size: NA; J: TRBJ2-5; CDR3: CASSQSPLETQYF; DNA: TGCGCCAGCAGCCAATCCCCTCTGGAGACCCAGTACTTC
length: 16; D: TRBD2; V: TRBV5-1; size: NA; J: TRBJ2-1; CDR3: CASSSPTSGRADEQFF; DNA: TGCGCCAGCAGCTCCCCTACTAGCGGGAGGGCCGATGAGCAGTTCTTC
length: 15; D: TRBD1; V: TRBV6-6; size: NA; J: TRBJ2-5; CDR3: CASSYGGQLQETQYF; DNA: TGTGCCAGCAGTTACGGGGGACAGCTCCAAGAGACCCAGTACTTC
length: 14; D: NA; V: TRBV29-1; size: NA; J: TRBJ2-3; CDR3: CSVENKWELDTQYF; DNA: TGCAGCGTTGAGAACAAGTGGGAGTTGGATACGCAGTATTTT
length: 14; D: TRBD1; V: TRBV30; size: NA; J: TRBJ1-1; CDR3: CAWSSDRGRWRTFF; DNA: TGTGCCTGGAGTTCGGACAGGGGGCGGTGGAGGACTTTCTTT
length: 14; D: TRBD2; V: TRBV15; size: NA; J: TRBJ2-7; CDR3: CATSQAGALYEQYF; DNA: TGTGCCACCTCCCAGGCGGGAGCTTTATACGAGCAGTACTTC
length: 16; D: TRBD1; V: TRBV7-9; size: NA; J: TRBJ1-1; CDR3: CASSLGQGALNTEAFF; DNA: TGTGCCAGCAGCCTGGGACAGGGGGCATTGAACACTGAAGCTTTCTTT
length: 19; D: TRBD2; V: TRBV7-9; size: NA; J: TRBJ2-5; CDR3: CASSSRGVGLAGGEGTQYF; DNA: TGTGCCAGCAGCTCAAGAGGTGTGGGACTAGCGGGAGGAGAAGGGACCCAGTACTTC
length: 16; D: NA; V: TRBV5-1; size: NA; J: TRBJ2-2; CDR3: CASSLDGRAGAGELFF; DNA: TGCGCCAGCAGCTTGGACGGCAGAGCGGGCGCCGGGGAGCTGTTTTTT
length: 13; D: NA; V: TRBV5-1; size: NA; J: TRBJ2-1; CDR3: CASSLAVYNEQFF; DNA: TGCGCCAGCAGCTTGGCCGTTTACAATGAGCAGTTCTTC
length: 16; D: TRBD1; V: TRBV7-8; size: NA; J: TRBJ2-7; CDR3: CASRRTGTGGSYEQYF; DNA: TGTGCCAGCAGGCGAACCGGGACAGGGGGCTCCTACGAGCAGTACTTC
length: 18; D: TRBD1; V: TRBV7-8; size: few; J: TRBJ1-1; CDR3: CASSHPGQGSVSNTEAFF; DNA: TGTGCCAGCAGCCATCCGGGACAGGGCTCTGTTTCGAACACTGAAGCTTTCTTT
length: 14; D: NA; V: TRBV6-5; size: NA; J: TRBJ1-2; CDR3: CASSSHRQVYGYTF; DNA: TGTGCCAGCAGCTCTCATAGACAGGTCTATGGCTACACCTTC
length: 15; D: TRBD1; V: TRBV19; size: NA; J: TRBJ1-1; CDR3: CASSIGTGPGTEAFF; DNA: TGTGCCAGTAGTATAGGGACAGGTCCAGGCACTGAAGCTTTCTTT
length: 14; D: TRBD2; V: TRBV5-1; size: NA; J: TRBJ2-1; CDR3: CASNGLAGGNEQFF; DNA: TGCGCCAGCAACGGACTAGCGGGAGGGAATGAGCAGTTCTTC
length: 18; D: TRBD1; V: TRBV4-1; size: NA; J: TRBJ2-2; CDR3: CASSQEGQGAVNTGELFF; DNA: TGCGCCAGCAGCCAAGAAGGGCAGGGGGCGGTAAACACCGGGGAGCTGTTTTTT
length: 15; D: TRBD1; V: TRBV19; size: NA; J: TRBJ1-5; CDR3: CASRGRGQRLWTQHF; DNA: TGTGCCAGTAGAGGTAGGGGACAGAGGCTATGGACCCAGCATTTT
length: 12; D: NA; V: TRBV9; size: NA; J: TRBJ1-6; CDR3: CASSTEASPLHF; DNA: TGTGCCAGCAGCACAGAAGCTTCACCCCTCCACTTT
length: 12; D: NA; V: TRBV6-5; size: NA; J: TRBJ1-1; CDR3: CASSAEYTEAFF; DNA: TGTGCCAGCAGTGCTGAGTACACTGAAGCTTTCTTT
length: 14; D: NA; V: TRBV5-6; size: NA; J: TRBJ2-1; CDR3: CASSPGRPGNEQFF; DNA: TGTGCCAGCAGCCCGGGCCGCCCGGGGAATGAGCAGTTCTTC
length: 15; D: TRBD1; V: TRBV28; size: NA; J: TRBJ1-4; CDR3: CASSPGQANNEKLFF; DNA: TGTGCCAGCAGTCCGGGACAGGCCAATAATGAAAAACTGTTTTTT
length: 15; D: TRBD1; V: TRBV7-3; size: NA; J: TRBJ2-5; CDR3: CASSLGTGQRKTQYF; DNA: TGTGCCAGCAGCTTAGGGACAGGGCAGAGGAAGACCCAGTACTTC
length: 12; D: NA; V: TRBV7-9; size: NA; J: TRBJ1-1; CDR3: CSSTRQNTEAFF; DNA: TGTTCCAGCACCCGACAGAACACTGAAGCTTTCTTT
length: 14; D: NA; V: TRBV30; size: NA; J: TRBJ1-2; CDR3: CAWSVAGVNYGYTF; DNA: TGTGCCTGGAGTGTGGCAGGGGTTAACTATGGCTACACCTTC
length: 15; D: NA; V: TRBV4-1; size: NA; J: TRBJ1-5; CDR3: CASSPGLNMRQPQHF; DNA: TGCGCCAGCAGCCCGGGACTGAATATGCGTCAGCCCCAGCATTTT
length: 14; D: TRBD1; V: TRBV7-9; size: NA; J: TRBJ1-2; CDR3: CASSADRGNYGYTF; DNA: TGTGCCAGCAGCGCGGACAGGGGTAACTATGGCTACACCTTC
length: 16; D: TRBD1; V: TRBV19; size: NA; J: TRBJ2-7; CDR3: CASSFRTTGTVYEQYF; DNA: TGTGCCAGTAGTTTTAGAACTACCGGGACAGTTTACGAGCAGTACTTC
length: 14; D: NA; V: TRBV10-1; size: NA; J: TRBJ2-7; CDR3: CASSDESVGGEQYF; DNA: TGCGCCAGCAGTGACGAGAGTGTCGGGGGCGAGCAGTACTTC
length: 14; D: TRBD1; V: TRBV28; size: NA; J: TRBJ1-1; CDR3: CASSQTGVGGEAFF; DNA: TGTGCCAGCAGCCAGACAGGGGTAGGGGGTGAAGCTTTCTTT
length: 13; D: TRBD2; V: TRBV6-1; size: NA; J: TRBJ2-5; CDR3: CASSEAWRGAQYF; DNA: TGTGCCAGCAGTGAGGCCTGGCGGGGGGCCCAGTACTTC
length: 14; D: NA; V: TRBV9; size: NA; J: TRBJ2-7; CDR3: CASSIRPGWNEQYF; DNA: TGTGCCAGCAGCATCAGGCCAGGGTGGAACGAGCAGTACTTC
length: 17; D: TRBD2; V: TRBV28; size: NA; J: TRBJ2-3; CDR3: CASSGLAETYITDTQYF; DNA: TGTGCCAGCAGTGGACTAGCGGAGACTTATATCACAGATACGCAGTATTTT
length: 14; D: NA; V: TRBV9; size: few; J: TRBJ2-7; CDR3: CASSPFLGDYEQYF; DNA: TGTGCCAGCAGCCCTTTCCTCGGGGACTACGAGCAGTACTTC
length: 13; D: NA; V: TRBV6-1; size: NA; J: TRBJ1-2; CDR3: CASSRTANYGYTF; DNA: TGTGCCAGCAGCAGGACAGCTAACTATGGCTACACCTTC
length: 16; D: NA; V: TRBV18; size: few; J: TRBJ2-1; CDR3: CASSPLRQGPYNEQFF; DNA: TGTGCCAGCTCACCACTTCGGCAGGGCCCCTACAATGAGCAGTTCTTC